The following is a T cell receptor (beta chain) sequence with its context. Its target is unknown. Produced via immunoSEQ multiplex PCR; TCRdb's table is partial and in-frame only. The table records some 210,000 clones, roughly 87% of them present only once. The data originate from a study of cytomegalovirus exposure and HLA in healthy donors. About the research overall: The 95 to 150 validation repertoires used a platform that matched the one used for the roughly 700 first-cohort repertoires, as a later analysis reported. Overall study results and limits: The finding came from a later analysis; first-cohort TCR clusters tended to co-occur in the approximately 120 validation repertoires. In vitro data verified a few CMV-associated chains as specific for CMV antigens. The investigators catalogued 180 or so TCR beta chains as cytomegalovirus-associated.

This CDR3 is 14 amino acids long. Trimming shortened V by 2 bases and J by 6 bases, and 10 bases separated the two germline ends. CDR1 and CDR2 (germline): SGHVS, FNYEAQ. V and J are TRBV7-6 and TRBJ1-4, with D unclear. This TCR derives from a woman aged 18-35 years in good health and CMV-seropositive. Specimen: PBMCs. The CDR3 loop is CASSLLPGDEKLFF. The DNA for the CDR3 is TGTGCCAGCAGCTTATTGCCGGGAGATGAAAAACTGTTTTTT.